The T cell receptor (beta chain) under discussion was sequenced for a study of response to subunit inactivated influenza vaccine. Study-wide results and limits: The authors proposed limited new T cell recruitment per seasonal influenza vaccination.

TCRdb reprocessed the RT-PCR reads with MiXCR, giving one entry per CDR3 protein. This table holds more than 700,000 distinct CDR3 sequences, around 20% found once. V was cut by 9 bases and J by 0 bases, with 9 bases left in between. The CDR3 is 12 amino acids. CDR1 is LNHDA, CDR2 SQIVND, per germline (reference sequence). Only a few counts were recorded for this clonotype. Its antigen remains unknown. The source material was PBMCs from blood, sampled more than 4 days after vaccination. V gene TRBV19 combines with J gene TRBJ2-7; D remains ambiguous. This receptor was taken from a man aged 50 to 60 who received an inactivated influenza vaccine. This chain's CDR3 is CASATASYEQYF. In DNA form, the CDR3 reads TGTGCCAGCGCAACGGCCTCCTACGAGCAGTACTTC.